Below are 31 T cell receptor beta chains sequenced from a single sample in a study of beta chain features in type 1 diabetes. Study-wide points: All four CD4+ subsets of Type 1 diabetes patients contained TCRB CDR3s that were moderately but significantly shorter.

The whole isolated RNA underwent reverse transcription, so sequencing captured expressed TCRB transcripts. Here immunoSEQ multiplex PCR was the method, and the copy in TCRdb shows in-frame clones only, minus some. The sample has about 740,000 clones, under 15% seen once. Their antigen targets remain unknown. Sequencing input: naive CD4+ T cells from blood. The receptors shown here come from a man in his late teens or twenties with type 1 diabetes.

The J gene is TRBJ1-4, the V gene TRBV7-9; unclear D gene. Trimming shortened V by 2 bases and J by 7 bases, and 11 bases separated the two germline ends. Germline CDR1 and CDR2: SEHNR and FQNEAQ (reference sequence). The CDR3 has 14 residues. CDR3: CASSLRTAGEKLFF. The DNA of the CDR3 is TGTGCCAGCAGCTTACGGACGGCGGGTGAAAAACTGTTTTTT.

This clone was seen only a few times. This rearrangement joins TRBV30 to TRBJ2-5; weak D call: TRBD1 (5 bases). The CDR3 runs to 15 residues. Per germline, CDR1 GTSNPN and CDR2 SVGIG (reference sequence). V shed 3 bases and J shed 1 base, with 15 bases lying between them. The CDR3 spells CAWRGRQGPQETQYF. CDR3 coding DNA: TGTGCCTGGAGGGGTCGGCAGGGCCCCCAAGAGACCCAGTACTTC.

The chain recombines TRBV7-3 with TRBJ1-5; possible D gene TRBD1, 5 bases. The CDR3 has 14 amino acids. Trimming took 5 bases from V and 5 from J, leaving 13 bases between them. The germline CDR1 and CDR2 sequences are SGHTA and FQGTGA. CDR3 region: CASSPPLGDQPQHF. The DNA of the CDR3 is TGTGCCAGCAGCCCGCCGCTGGGGGATCAGCCCCAGCATTTT.

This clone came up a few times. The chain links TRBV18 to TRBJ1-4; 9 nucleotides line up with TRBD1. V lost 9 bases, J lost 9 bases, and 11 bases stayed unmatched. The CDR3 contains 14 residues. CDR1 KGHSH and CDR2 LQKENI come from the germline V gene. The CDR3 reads CASHEGQGFQKLFF. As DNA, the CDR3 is TGTGCCAGTCACGAGGGACAGGGATTTCAAAAACTGTTTTTT. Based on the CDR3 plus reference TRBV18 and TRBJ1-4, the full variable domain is NAGVMQNPRHLVRRRGQEARLRCSPMKGHSHVYWYRQLPEEGLKFMVYLQKENIIDESGMPKERFSAEFPKEGPSILRIQQVVRGDSAAYFCASHEGQGFQKLFFGSGTQLSVL.

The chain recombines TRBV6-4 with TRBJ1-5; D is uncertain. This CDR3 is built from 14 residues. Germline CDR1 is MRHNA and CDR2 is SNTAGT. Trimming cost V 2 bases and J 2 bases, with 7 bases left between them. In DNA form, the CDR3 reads TGTGCCAGCAGTGACCTAGAGTGCAATCAGCCCCAGCATTTT. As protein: CASSDLECNQPQHF.

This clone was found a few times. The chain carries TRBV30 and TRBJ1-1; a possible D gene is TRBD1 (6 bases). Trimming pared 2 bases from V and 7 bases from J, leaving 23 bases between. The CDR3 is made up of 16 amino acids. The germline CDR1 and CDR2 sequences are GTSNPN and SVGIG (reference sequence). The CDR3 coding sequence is TGTGCCTGGAGTTTAAATACAAAAACAGGGATGGGTGAAGCTTTCTTT. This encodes CAWSLNTKTGMGEAFF.

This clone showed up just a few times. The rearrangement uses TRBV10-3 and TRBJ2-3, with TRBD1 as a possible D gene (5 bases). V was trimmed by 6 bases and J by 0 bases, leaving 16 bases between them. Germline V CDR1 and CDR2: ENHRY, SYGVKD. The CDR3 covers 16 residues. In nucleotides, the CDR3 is TGTGCCATCAGCCCGAGACAGAGCTCTAGCACAGATACGCAGTATTTT. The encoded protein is CAISPRQSSSTDTQYF.

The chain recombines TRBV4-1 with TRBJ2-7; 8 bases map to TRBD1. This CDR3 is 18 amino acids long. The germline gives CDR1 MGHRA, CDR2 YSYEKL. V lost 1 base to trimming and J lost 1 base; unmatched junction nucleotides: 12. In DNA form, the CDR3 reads TGCGCCAGCAGCCAAGGATCGACTACCGGGACAGGTTCCTACGAGCAGTACTTC. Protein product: CASSQGSTTGTGSYEQYF.

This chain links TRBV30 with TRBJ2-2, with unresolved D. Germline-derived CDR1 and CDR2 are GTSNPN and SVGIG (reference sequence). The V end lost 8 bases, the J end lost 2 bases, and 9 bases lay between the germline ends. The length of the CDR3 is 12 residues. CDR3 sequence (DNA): TGTGCCCTGGAGAGAAACACCGGGGAGCTGTTTTTT. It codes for CALERNTGELFF.

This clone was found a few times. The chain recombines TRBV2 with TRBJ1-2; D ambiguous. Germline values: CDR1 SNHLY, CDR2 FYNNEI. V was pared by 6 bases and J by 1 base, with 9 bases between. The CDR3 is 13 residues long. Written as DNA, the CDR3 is TGTGCCAGCAGGAGTCAAATTAACTATGGCTACACCTTC. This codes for CASRSQINYGYTF.

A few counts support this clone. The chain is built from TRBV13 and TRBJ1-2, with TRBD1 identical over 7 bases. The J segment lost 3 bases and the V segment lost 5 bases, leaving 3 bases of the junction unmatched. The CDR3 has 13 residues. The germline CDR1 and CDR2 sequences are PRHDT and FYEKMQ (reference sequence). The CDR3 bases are TGTGCCAGCAGCCGGACAGGATACTATGGCTACACCTTC. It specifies CASSRTGYYGYTF.

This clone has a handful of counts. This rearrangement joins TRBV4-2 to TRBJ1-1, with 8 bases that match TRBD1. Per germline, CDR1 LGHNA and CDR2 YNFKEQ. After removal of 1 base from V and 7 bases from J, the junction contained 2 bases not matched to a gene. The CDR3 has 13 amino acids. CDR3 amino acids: CASSQGTGNEAFF. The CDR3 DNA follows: TGTGCCAGCAGCCAAGGGACAGGGAATGAAGCTTTCTTT.

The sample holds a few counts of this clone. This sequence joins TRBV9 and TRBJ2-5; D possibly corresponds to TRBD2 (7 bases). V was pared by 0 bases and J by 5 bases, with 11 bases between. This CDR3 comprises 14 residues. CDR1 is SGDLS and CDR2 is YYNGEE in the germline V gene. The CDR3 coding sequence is TGTGCCAGCAGCGTAGTAGGGGGGGCTGAGACCCAGTACTTC. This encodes CASSVVGGAETQYF.

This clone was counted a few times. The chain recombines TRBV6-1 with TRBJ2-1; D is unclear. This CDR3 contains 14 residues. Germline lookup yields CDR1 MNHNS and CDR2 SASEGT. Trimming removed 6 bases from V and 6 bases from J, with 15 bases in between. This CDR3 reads CASSLLSSTNEQFF. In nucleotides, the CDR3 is TGTGCCAGCAGCCTTCTTTCCTCCACCAATGAGCAGTTCTTC.

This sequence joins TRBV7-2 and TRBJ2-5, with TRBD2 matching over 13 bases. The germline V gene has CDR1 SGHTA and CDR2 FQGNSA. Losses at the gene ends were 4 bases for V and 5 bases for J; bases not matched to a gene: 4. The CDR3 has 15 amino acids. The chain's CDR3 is CASSSAGLAGETQYF. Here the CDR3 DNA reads TGTGCCAGCAGCTCCGCGGGACTAGCGGGGGAGACCCAGTACTTC.

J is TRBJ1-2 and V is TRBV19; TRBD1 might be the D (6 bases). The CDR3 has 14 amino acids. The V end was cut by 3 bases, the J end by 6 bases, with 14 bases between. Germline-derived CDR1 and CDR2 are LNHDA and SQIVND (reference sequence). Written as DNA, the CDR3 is TGTGCCAGTAGTATTAGCGTCAGGGGCAATGGCTACACCTTC. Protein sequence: CASSISVRGNGYTF.

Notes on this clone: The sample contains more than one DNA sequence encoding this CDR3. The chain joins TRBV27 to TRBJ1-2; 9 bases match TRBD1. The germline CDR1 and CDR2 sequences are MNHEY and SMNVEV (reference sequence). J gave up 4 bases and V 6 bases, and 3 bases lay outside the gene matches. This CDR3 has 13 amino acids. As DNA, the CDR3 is TGTGCCAGCAGCTTGACAGGGGGCTATGGCTACACCTTC. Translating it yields CASSLTGGYGYTF.

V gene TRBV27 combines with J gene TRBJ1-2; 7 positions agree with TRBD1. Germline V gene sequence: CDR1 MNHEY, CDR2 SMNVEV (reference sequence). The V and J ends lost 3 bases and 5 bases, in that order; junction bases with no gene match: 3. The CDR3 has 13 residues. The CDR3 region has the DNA TGTGCCAGCAGTTTCACAGGGGAATATGGCTACACCTTC. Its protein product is CASSFTGEYGYTF.

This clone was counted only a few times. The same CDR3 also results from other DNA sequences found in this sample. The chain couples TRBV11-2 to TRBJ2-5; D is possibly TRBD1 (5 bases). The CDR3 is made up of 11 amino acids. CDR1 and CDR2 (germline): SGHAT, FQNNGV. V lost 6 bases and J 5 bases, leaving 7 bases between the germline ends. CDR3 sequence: CASSPGETQYF. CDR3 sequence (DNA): TGTGCCAGCAGTCCAGGGGAGACCCAGTACTTC. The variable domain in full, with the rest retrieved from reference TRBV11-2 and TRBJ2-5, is EAGVAQSPRYKIIEKRQSVAFWCNPISGHATLYWYQQILGQGPKLLIQFQNNGVVDDSQLPKDRFSAERLKGVDSTLKIQPAKLEDSAVYLCASSPGETQYFGPGTRLLVL.

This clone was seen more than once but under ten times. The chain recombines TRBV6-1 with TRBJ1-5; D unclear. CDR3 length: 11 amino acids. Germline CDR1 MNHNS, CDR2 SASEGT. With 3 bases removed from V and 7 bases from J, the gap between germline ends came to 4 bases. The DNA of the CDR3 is TGTGCCAGCAGTGATATCCAGCCCCAGCATTTT. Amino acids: CASSDIQPQHF.

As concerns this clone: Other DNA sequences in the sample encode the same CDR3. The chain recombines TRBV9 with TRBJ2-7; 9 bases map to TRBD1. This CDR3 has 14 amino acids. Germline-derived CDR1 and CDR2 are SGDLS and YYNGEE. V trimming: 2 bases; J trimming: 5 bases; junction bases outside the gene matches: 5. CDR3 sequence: CASSVSGTGNEQYF. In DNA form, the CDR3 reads TGTGCCAGCAGCGTCTCCGGGACAGGGAACGAGCAGTACTTC.

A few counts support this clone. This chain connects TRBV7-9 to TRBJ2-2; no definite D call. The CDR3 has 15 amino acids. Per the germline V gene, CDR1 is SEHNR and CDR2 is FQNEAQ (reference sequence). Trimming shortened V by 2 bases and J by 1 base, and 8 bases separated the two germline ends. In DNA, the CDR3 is TGTGCCAGCAGCTTACAGCCCAGGAACACCGGGGAGCTGTTTTTT. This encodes CASSLQPRNTGELFF.

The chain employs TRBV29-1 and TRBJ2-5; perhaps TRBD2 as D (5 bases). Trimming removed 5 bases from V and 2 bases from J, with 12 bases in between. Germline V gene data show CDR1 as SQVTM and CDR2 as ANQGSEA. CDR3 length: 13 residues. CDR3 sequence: CSVRLPGQETQYF. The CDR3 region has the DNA TGCAGCGTTCGGCTTCCGGGACAAGAGACCCAGTACTTC.

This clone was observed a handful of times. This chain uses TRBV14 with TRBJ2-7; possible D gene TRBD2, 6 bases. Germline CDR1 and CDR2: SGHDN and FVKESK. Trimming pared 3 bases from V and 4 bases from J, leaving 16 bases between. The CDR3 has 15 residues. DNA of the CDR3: TGTGCCAGCAGCCAGGTCGGAGGGGTGCCTTACGAGCAGTACTTC. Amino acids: CASSQVGGVPYEQYF.

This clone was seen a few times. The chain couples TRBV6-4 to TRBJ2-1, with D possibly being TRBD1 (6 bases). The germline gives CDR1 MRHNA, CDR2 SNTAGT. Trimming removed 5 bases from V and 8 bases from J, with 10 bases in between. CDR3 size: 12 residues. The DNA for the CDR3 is TGTGCCAGCAGTAACACAGGGTATGAGCAGTTCTTC. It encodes CASSNTGYEQFF.

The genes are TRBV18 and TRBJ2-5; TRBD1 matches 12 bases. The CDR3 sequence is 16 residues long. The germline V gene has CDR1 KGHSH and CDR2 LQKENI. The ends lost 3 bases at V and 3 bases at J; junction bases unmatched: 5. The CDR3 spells CASSPAGTGGEETQYF. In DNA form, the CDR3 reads TGTGCCAGCTCACCGGCCGGGACAGGGGGCGAAGAGACCCAGTACTTC.

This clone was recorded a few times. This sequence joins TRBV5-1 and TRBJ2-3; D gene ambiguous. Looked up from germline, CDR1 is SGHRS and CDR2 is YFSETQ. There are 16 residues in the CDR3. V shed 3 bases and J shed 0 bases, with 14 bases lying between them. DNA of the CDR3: TGCGCCAGCAGCTCCCCCCGTGGCTCTAGCACAGATACGCAGTATTTT. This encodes CASSSPRGSSTDTQYF.

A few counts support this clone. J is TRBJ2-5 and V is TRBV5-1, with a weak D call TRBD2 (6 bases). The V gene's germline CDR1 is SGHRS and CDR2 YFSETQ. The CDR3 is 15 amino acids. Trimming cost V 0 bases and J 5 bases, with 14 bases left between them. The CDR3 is CASSLVGQGGETQYF. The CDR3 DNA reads TGCGCCAGCAGCTTGGTGGGTCAGGGAGGTGAGACCCAGTACTTC. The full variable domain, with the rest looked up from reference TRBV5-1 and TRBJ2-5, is KAGVTQTPRYLIKTRGQQVTLSCSPISGHRSVSWYQQTPGQGLQFLFEYFSETQRNKGNFPGRFSGRQFSNSRSEMNVSTLELGDSALYLCASSLVGQGGETQYFGPGTRLLVL.

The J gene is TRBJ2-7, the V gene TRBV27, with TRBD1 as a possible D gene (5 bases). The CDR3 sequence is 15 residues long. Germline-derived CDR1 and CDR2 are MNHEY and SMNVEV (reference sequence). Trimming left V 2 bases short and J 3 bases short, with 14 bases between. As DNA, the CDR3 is TGTGCCAGCAGTTTACAGGCAGGGTATAGCTACGAGCAGTACTTC. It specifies CASSLQAGYSYEQYF.

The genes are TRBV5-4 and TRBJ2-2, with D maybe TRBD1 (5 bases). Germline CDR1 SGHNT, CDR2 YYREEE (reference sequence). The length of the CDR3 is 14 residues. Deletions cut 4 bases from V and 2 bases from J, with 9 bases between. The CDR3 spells CASSPQGNTGELFF. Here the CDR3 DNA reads TGTGCCAGCAGCCCTCAGGGTAACACCGGGGAGCTGTTTTTT. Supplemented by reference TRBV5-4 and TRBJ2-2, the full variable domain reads ETGVTQSPTHLIKTRGQQVTLRCSSQSGHNTVSWYQQALGQGPQFIFQYYREEENGRGNFPPRFSGLQFPNYSSELNVNALELDDSALYLCASSPQGNTGELFFGEGSRLTVL.

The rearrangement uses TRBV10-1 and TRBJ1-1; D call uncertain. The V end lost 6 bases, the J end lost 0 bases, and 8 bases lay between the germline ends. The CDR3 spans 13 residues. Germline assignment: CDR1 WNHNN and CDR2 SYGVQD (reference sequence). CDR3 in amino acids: CASRSDLNTEAFF. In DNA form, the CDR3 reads TGCGCCAGCAGGTCCGACCTGAACACTGAAGCTTTCTTT.